The 18 T cell receptor beta chains listed next were all sequenced from one sample in a study of circulating CD8 cells and anti-PD-1 response in melanoma. Four subsets defined by PD-1 and/or TIGIT were sorted from live CD3+CD8+TCRalphabeta+ cells. Using about 15 ng of total RNA, TCR libraries were made with the QIAseq Immune Repertoire TCR panel. TCRdb redid the calling of the reads with MiXCR, one entry per CDR3 protein. The data show approximately 310 distinct CDR3 sequences, with approximately 8% seen just once and more than 25% held by the top ten. The starting material was CD8+ T cells from PBMCs, obtained at baseline or after one month of anti-PD-1 therapy (not recorded which). The receptors originated from a human donor with melanoma.

This clonotype is large (0.1 to 1%). V is TRBV28 and J is TRBJ2-3; D remains ambiguous. Trimming took off 8 bases at V and 6 bases at J, with 12 bases between the two ends. The CDR3 has 12 amino acids. Germline CDR1 MDHEN, CDR2 SYDVKM. CDR3 amino acids: CASGPGVDTQYF. The CDR3, as DNA: TGTGCCAGCGGGCCTGGGGTGGATACGCAGTATTTT.

Within the sample, this clonotype is large. This chain links TRBV28 with TRBJ2-2, with D hard to call. In germline, CDR1 is MDHEN, CDR2 SYDVKM. The CDR3 totals 14 residues. V dropped 6 bases and J dropped 3 bases, with 11 bases sitting between them. The CDR3 region is CASSPPLDTGELFF. For the CDR3, the DNA is TGTGCCAGCAGCCCCCCTTTGGACACCGGGGAGCTGTTTTTT.

This clonotype is medium-sized (0.01 to 0.1%) in the sample. The chain couples TRBV2 to TRBJ2-5, with TRBD1 matching over 9 bases. Germline loops: CDR1 SNHLY, CDR2 FYNNEI. The CDR3 runs to 14 residues. Trimming took 6 bases from V and 5 from J; bases not matched to a gene: 7. The CDR3, as DNA: TGTGCCAGCAGGGGGACAGGGTACTCGGAGACCCAGTACTTC. Its translation is CASRGTGYSETQYF.

By sample share, this clonotype is medium-sized. The gene calls are TRBV7-2 and TRBJ2-1; D gene unclear. This CDR3 is built from 14 residues. Germline V lookup: CDR1 SGHTA, CDR2 FQGNSA. Between the trimmed V and J ends, which lost 5 bases and 5 bases, there was a span of 13 bases. CDR3 sequence: CASSLRFWDNEQFF. The CDR3 coding sequence is TGTGCCAGCAGCCTGCGTTTCTGGGACAATGAGCAGTTCTTC.

By sample share, this clonotype is large. This sequence joins TRBV4-3 and TRBJ1-6; D may be TRBD1 (5 bases). Trimming took 3 bases from V and 9 from J, leaving 15 bases between them. Germline loops: CDR1 LGHNA, CDR2 YSLEER. The CDR3 runs 15 residues. CDR3 residues: CASSQSGTGSSPLHF. DNA of the CDR3: TGCGCCAGCAGCCAGAGTGGGACGGGGAGTTCACCCCTCCACTTT.

By share of the sample, this clonotype is large. This chain joins TRBV9 and TRBJ2-3; 7 bases are shared with TRBD2. Germline V CDR1 and CDR2: SGDLS, YYNGEE. V was clipped by 7 bases and J by 0 bases; unmatched bases: 2. This CDR3 comprises 13 residues. The CDR3 DNA is TGTGCCAGCGGGGGAGGGAGCACAGATACGCAGTATTTT. It specifies CASGGGSTDTQYF.

This clonotype is large by share. The rearrangement joins TRBV25-1 to TRBJ1-1, with D possibly TRBD1 on 5 matching bases. The germline V gene has CDR1 MGHDK and CDR2 SYGVNS. The CDR3 covers 14 residues. V was trimmed by 6 bases and J by 12 bases, leaving 23 bases between them. For the CDR3, the DNA is TGTGCCAGCAGGGAGGGGAGGAGGTCCGAATTGACTTTCTTT. It is translated as CASREGRRSELTFF.

The table lists this clonotype with a few counts. V gene TRBV12-3 or TRBV12-4 combines with J gene TRBJ2-5; tentative D call: TRBD2 (6 bases). CDR3 length equals 15 residues. Trimming left V 5 bases short and J 5 bases short, with 18 bases between. DNA of the CDR3: TGTGCCAGCAGTGCCAGTTGGGGAGGATGGGAGACCCAGTACTTC. This codes for CASSASWGGWETQYF.

This clonotype is classed as large. The rearrangement links TRBV7-2 to TRBJ2-3, with 10 bases matching TRBD2. The CDR3 has 15 residues. V trimming: 5 bases; J trimming: 5 bases; junction bases outside the gene matches: 7. The germline V gene has CDR1 SGHTA and CDR2 FQGNSA. The CDR3 DNA reads as TGTGCCAGCAGCCTAACTAGCGGGGTTGGAGATACGCAGTATTTT. It specifies CASSLTSGVGDTQYF.

This clonotype counts as large (0.1 to 1%). The CDR3 DNA follows: TGCAGTGCTAGAGCCCCTGAGGGGGGCGGGTACGAGCAGTACTTC. It yields the protein CSARAPEGGGYEQYF. This rearrangement joins TRBV20-1 to TRBJ2-7; perhaps D is TRBD1 or TRBD2 (6 bases each). CDR1 is DFQATT and CDR2 is SNEGSKA in the germline V gene (reference sequence). The germline V and J ends were trimmed by 1 base and 4 bases, with 17 bases remaining between them. The CDR3 is 15 amino acids.

By proportion, this clonotype is large. The genes are TRBV4-2 and TRBJ2-3, with 8 bases matching TRBD2. The CDR3 has 15 residues. CDR1 and CDR2 from the germline V gene are LGHNA and YNFKEQ. The J segment lost 2 bases and the V segment lost 0 bases, leaving 1 base of the junction unmatched. DNA of the CDR3: TGTGCCAGCAGCCAAGAGCGGGGGGTCACAGATACGCAGTATTTT. It is translated as CASSQERGVTDTQYF.

By its share, this clonotype is medium-sized. The chain recombines TRBV6-2 or TRBV6-3 with TRBJ2-7; 8 bases line up with TRBD2. The CDR3 loop spans 14 amino acids. The trim removed 5 bases at V and 5 bases at J, leaving 8 bases unmatched. Germline V gives CDR1 MNHEY, CDR2 SVGEGT. The CDR3 DNA reads TGTGCCAGCAGTGGCCCGGGGGGGCCGGACGAGCAGTACTTC. Translated: CASSGPGGPDEQYF.

The chain links TRBV28 to TRBJ2-1; tentative D call: TRBD2 (5 bases). Between the trimmed V and J ends, which lost 5 bases and 3 bases, there was a span of 14 bases. This CDR3 region has 15 residues. CDR1 is MDHEN, CDR2 SYDVKM, per germline. The CDR3 reads CASSLPERRYNEQFF. CDR3 coding DNA: TGTGCCAGCAGTCTCCCGGAGCGGCGCTACAATGAGCAGTTCTTC.

The CDR3 bases are TGTGCCACCAGTGATTTGCAAATCGGACTAGCGGACGACTTGGCTAGCACAGATACGCAGTATTTT. This encodes CATSDLQIGLADDLASTDTQYF. The chain is built from TRBV24-1 and TRBJ2-3, with 10 bases fitting TRBD2. V trimming: 0 bases; J trimming: 0 bases; junction bases outside the gene matches: 17. CDR1 and CDR2 (germline): KGHDR, SFDVKD. The CDR3 totals 22 residues.

In its sample, this clonotype is medium-sized. The V gene is TRBV6-4, the J gene TRBJ2-3; 8 bases are shared with TRBD2. The J segment lost 1 base and the V segment lost 3 bases, leaving 3 bases of the junction unmatched. CDR1 is MRHNA and CDR2 is SNTAGT in the germline V gene. The CDR3 is made up of 15 amino acids. This CDR3 is CASSEETSGTDTQYF. The CDR3 DNA is TGTGCCAGCAGTGAAGAGACTAGCGGCACAGATACGCAGTATTTT.

This chain uses TRBV6-2 or TRBV6-3 with TRBJ2-1, with TRBD1 as a possible D gene (5 bases). CDR1 MNHEY and CDR2 SVGEGT come from the germline V gene. V was shortened by 5 bases and J by 4 bases, with 15 bases between the two germline ends. There are 15 residues in the CDR3. The CDR3 DNA sequence: TGTGCCAGCAGTCCCCTAATAAGGGGATACAATGAGCAGTTCTTC. Encoded protein: CASSPLIRGYNEQFF.

This clonotype is large in the sample. This rearrangement joins TRBV9 to TRBJ2-7; 8 nucleotides line up with TRBD1. The CDR3 consists of 12 residues. Trimming removed 3 bases from V and 5 bases from J; junction bases left unmatched: 1. Germline V lookup: CDR1 SGDLS, CDR2 YYNGEE. CDR3 bases: TGTGCCAGCAGCGGGACAGGGCACGAGCAGTACTTC. It codes for CASSGTGHEQYF.

By proportion, this clonotype is large. The V gene is TRBV7-2, the J gene TRBJ2-2; maybe TRBD2 (6 bases). Germline V lookup: CDR1 SGHTA, CDR2 FQGNSA. The CDR3 spans 15 residues. V shed 2 bases and J shed 4 bases, with 11 bases lying between them. CDR3 protein: CASSLSGSGTGELFF. CDR3 coding DNA: TGTGCCAGCAGCTTAAGCGGGTCGGGCACCGGGGAGCTGTTTTTT.